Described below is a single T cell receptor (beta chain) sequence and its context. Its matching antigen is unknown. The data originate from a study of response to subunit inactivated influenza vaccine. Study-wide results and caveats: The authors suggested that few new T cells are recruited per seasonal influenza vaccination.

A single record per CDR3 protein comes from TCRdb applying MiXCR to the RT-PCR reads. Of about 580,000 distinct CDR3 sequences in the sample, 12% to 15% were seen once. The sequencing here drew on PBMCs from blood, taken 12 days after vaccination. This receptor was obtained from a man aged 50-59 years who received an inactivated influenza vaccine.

This CDR3 reads CSALASPAKADTQYF. The CDR3 DNA sequence: TGCAGTGCGCTAGCGTCCCCCGCCAAAGCAGATACGCAGTATTTT. V gene TRBV20-1 combines with J gene TRBJ2-3; a weak D match, TRBD2 (6 bases). V gave up 6 bases and J gave up 4 bases, with 20 bases separating them. This CDR3 has 15 residues. The germline gives CDR1 DFQATT, CDR2 SNEGSKA (reference sequence).